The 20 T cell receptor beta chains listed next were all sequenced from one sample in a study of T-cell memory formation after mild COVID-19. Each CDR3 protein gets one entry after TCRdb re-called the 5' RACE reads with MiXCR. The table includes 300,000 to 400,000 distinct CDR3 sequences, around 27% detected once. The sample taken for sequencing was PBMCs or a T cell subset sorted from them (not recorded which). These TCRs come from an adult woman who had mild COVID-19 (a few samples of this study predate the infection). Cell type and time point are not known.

CDR3 sequence: CASSLGTWREISTDTQYF. CDR3 coding DNA: TGTGCCAGCAGCCTCGGGACGTGGCGGGAAATTTCCACAGATACGCAGTATTTT. The J gene is TRBJ2-3, the V gene TRBV14, with D possibly TRBD2 on 6 matching bases. Germline V gene sequence: CDR1 SGHDN, CDR2 FVKESK. Trimming removed 4 bases from V and 2 bases from J, with 22 bases in between. There are 18 residues in the CDR3.

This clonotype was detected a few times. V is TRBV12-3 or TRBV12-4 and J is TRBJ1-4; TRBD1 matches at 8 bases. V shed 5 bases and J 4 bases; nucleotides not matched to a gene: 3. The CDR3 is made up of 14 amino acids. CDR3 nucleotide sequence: TGTGCCAGCAGTCGGGACAGGATTAATGAAAAACTGTTTTTT. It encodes CASSRDRINEKLFF.

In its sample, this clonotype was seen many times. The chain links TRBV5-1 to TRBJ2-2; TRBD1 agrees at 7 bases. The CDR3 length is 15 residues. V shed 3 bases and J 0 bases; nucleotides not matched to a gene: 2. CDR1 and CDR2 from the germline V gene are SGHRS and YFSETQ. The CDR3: CASSYDRANTGELFF. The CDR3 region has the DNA TGCGCCAGCAGCTACGACAGGGCGAACACCGGGGAGCTGTTTTTT.

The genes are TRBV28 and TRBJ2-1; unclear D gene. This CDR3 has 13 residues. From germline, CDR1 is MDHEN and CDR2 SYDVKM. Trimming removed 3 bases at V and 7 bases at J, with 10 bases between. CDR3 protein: CASSFGLGNEQFF. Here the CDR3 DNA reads TGTGCCAGCAGTTTTGGTCTGGGGAATGAGCAGTTCTTC.

The chain's CDR3 is CASSSSGSGRTYEQYF. The CDR3 DNA is TGTGCCAGCAGTTCGTCGGGGAGCGGGAGAACTTACGAGCAGTACTTC. The chain is built from TRBV6-2 or TRBV6-3 and TRBJ2-7, with 8 bases fitting TRBD2. There are 16 residues in the CDR3. Germline CDR1 and CDR2: MNHEY and SVGEGT. Germline trimming cut 4 bases from V and 4 bases from J; bases unmatched to any gene: 12.

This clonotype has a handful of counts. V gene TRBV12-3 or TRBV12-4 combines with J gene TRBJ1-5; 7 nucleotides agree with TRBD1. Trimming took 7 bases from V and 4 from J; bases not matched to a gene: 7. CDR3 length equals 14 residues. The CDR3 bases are TGTGCCAGCAAGCGGGACAGTCCGAATCAGCCCCAGCATTTT. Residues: CASKRDSPNQPQHF.

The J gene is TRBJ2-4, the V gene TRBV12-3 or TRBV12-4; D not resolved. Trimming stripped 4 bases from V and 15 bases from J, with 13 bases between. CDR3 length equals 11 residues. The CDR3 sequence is CASSSTEARYF. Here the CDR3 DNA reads TGTGCCAGCAGTTCAACGGAAGCAAGGTACTTC.

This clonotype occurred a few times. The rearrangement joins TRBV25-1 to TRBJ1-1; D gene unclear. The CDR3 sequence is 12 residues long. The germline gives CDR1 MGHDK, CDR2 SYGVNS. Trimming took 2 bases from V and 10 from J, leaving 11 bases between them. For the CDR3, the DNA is TGTGCCAGCAGTGAAAGGTATGGGGTAGCTTTCTTT. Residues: CASSERYGVAFF.

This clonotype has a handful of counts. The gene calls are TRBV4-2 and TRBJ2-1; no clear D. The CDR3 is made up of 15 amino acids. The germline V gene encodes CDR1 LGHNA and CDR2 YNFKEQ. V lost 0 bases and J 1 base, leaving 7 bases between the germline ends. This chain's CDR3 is CASSQETVSYNEQFF. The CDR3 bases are TGTGCCAGCAGCCAAGAAACCGTATCCTACAATGAGCAGTTCTTC.

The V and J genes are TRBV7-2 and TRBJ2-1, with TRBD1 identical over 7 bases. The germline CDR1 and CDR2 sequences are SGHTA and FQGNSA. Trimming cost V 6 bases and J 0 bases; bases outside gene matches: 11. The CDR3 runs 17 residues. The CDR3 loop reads CASSSTGDPSSYNEQFF. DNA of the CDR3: TGTGCCAGCAGTTCTACAGGGGACCCAAGCTCCTACAATGAGCAGTTCTTC.

The CDR3 loop reads CASSYEPLAGYLNEQFF. CDR3 in DNA: TGTGCCAGCAGCTACGAACCCCTAGCGGGCTATCTCAATGAGCAGTTCTTC. The chain links TRBV11-3 to TRBJ2-1; TRBD2 agrees at 8 bases. Looked up from germline, CDR1 is SGHNT and CDR2 is YENEEA. V shed 4 bases, J shed 6 bases, and the junction held 14 bases outside the gene matches. The CDR3 runs to 17 residues.

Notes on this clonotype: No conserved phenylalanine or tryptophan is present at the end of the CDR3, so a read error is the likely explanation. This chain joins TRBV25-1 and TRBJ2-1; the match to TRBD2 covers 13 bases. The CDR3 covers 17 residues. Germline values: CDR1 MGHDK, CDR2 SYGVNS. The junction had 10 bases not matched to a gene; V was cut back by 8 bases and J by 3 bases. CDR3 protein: CASFGLAGDGIYNEQFL. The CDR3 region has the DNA TGTGCCAGCTTCGGACTAGCGGGAGACGGGATCTACAATGAGCAGTTCTTG.

The CDR3 nucleotides are TGTGCCAGCAGCTTAGCGCTGGGCAGGGGGCAAGAGACCCAGTACTTC. Protein sequence: CASSLALGRGQETQYF. The V and J genes are TRBV7-2 and TRBJ2-5; 7 positions agree with TRBD1. The length of the CDR3 is 16 residues. Germline CDR1 reads SGHTA; CDR2 reads FQGNSA. With V trimmed by 0 bases and J by 2 bases, 6 bases remained unmatched.

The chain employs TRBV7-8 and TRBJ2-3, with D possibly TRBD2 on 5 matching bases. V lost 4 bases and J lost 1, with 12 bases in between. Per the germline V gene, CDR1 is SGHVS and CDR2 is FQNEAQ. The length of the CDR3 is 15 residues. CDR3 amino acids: CASSSSIGGTDTQYF. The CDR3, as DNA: TGTGCCAGCAGCTCCAGTATCGGGGGCACAGATACGCAGTATTTT.

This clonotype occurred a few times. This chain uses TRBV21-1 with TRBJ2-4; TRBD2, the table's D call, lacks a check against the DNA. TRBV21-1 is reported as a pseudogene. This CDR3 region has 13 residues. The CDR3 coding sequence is TGTGCCCCGGGAGGGGTACGACGGGTCCATCAGTACTTC. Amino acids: CAPGGVRRVHQYF.

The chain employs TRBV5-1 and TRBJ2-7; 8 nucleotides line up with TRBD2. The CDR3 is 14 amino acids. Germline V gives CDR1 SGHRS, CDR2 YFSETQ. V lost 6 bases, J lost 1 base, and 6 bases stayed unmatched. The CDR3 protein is CASTREGQSYEQYF. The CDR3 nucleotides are TGCGCCAGCACCCGGGAGGGCCAATCCTACGAGCAGTACTTC.

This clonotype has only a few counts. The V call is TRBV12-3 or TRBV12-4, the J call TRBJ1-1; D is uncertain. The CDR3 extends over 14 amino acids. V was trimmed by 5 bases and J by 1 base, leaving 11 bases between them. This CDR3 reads CASSPARSNTEAFF. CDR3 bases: TGTGCCAGCAGTCCAGCCAGATCGAACACTGAAGCTTTCTTT.

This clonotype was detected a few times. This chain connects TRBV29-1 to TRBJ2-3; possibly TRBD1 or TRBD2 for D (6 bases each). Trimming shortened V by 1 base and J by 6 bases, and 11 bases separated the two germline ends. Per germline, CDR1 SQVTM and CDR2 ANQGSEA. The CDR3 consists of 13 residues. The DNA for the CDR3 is TGCAGCGTTGAAGGGGGGGCGCAGGATACGCAGTATTTT. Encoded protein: CSVEGGAQDTQYF.

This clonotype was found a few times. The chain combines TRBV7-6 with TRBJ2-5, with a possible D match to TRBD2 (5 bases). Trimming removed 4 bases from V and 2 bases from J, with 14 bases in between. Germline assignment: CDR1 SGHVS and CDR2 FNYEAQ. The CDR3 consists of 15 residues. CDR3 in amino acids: CASSSISGKQETQYF. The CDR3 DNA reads TGTGCCAGCAGCTCGATAAGCGGAAAACAAGAGACCCAGTACTTC.

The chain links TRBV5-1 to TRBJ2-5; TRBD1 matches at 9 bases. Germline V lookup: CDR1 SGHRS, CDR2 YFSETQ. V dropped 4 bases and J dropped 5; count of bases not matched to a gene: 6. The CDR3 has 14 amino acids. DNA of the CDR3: TGCGCCAGCAGCAACCCACAGGGGGCGGAGACCCAGTACTTC. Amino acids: CASSNPQGAETQYF. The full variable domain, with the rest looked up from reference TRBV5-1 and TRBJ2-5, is KAGVTQTPRYLIKTRGQQVTLSCSPISGHRSVSWYQQTPGQGLQFLFEYFSETQRNKGNFPGRFSGRQFSNSRSEMNVSTLELGDSALYLCASSNPQGAETQYFGPGTRLLVL.